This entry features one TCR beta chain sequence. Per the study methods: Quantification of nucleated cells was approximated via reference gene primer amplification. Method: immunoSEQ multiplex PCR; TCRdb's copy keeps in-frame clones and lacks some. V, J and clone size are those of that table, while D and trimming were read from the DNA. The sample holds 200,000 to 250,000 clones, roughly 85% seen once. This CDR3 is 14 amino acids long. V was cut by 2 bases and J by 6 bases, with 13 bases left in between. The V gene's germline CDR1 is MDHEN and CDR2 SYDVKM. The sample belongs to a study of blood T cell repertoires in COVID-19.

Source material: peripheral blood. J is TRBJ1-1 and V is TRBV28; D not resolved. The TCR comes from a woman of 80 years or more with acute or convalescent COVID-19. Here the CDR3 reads CASSLGPGLAEAFF. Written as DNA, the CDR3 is TGTGCCAGCAGTTTAGGGCCGGGGTTGGCTGAAGCTTTCTTT.